These 24 T cell receptor beta chains came from one sample sequenced in a study of liver allograft versus peripheral blood T cells. As for the study in general: Transplanted-liver and recipient peripheral blood T cell receptor repertoires were compared.

TCRdb passed the reads through MiXCR, listing each CDR3 protein once. This sample has approximately 9,000 distinct CDR3 sequences; less than 20% occur once, and the top ten carry roughly 1.3%. These receptors were collected from a human patient who had a liver transplant. Some T cells may have come from the graft donor.

The V and J genes are TRBV5-1 and TRBJ1-1, with 11 nucleotides matching TRBD1. The ends lost 4 bases at V and 11 bases at J; junction bases unmatched: 13. The CDR3 has 15 amino acids. Germline CDR1 and CDR2: SGHRS and YFSETQ. The CDR3 here is CASSTGGGQGVAAFF. In DNA, the CDR3 is TGCGCCAGCAGCACGGGAGGGGGACAGGGGGTTGCGGCTTTCTTT.

The rearrangement links TRBV12-3 or TRBV12-4 to TRBJ1-1; tentative D call: TRBD1 (5 bases). This CDR3 has 12 residues. V was shortened by 1 base and J by 5 bases, with 5 bases between the two germline ends. This chain's CDR3 is CASSLEGTEAFF. The CDR3 nucleotides read TGTGCCAGCAGTTTAGAGGGGACTGAAGCTTTCTTT.

This clonotype occurred many times. The chain joins TRBV6-5 to TRBJ1-6; 7 bases are a match to TRBD1. The CDR3 totals 17 residues. V was pared by 8 bases and J by 1 base, with 11 bases of the junction left unmatched. Germline CDR1 is MNHEY and CDR2 is SVGAGI. Written as DNA, the CDR3 is TGTGCCAGCGGCCTAGGACAGGCGGTGTCCTATAATTCACCCCTCCACTTT. Encoded protein: CASGLGQAVSYNSPLHF.

The chain has TRBV20-1 and TRBJ2-7, with D hard to call. This CDR3 comprises 13 residues. V was clipped by 8 bases and J by 0 bases, with 14 bases between them. Germline assignment: CDR1 DFQATT and CDR2 SNEGSKA (reference sequence). The CDR3 is CSIPGPSSYEQYF. In DNA form, the CDR3 reads TGCAGTATACCAGGCCCTAGCTCCTACGAGCAGTACTTC.

This clonotype has just a few counts. The CDR3 is CASSFPTGELFF. Here the CDR3 DNA reads TGTGCCAGCAGTTTCCCCACCGGGGAGCTGTTTTTT. The chain employs TRBV12-3 or TRBV12-4 and TRBJ2-2; D uncertain. CDR3 length equals 12 residues. The V end lost 3 bases, the J end lost 4 bases, and 3 bases lay between the germline ends.

This clonotype was found a few times. This chain uses TRBV5-4 with TRBJ1-2, with a tentative D call TRBD1 (5 bases). With 3 bases removed from V and 7 bases from J, the gap between germline ends came to 16 bases. CDR3 length equals 14 residues. Germline values: CDR1 SGHNT, CDR2 YYREEE (reference sequence). The CDR3 nucleotides are TGTGCCAGCAGCTCCCTGGGGAGGGGAGGTGGCTACACCTTC. Its translation: CASSSLGRGGGYTF.

Many counts were recorded for this clonotype. This chain links TRBV10-3 with TRBJ1-4, with 12 bases matching TRBD1. Germline lookup yields CDR1 ENHRY and CDR2 SYGVKD. V lost 4 bases, J lost 8 bases, and 2 bases stayed unmatched. The CDR3 sequence is 14 residues long. The CDR3 is CAISAGTGGEKLFF. The CDR3 bases are TGTGCCATCAGTGCGGGGACAGGGGGCGAAAAACTGTTTTTT.

This clonotype was seen a handful of times. The chain employs TRBV9 and TRBJ1-4, with a tentative D call TRBD1 (5 bases). Germline lookup yields CDR1 SGDLS and CDR2 YYNGEE. The CDR3 is 14 residues long. V shed 6 bases and J shed 2 bases, with 11 bases lying between them. CDR3 DNA: TGTGCCAGCACCCCGGGGCCCACTAATGAAAAACTGTTTTTT. Translated, it gives CASTPGPTNEKLFF.

At least ten counts were recorded for this clonotype. CDR3 region: CASSPNGGRYNEQFF. Written as DNA, the CDR3 is TGTGCCAGCTCACCAAACGGGGGAAGATACAATGAGCAGTTCTTC. The chain uses TRBV18 and TRBJ2-1; tentative D call: TRBD2 (6 bases). Germline CDR1 and CDR2: KGHSH and LQKENI. V lost 2 bases and J 4 bases, leaving 12 bases between the germline ends. The CDR3 spans 15 residues.

This clonotype was seen only a few times. This chain links TRBV6-6 with TRBJ1-5; 9 bases align to TRBD1. Germline CDR1 and CDR2: MNHNY and SVGAGI (reference sequence). The CDR3 extends over 18 amino acids. Losses at the gene ends were 6 bases for V and 0 bases for J; bases not matched to a gene: 12. CDR3 sequence (DNA): TGTGCCAGCAGCCCGGACAGGGGAAGAGGCGCTAGCAATCAGCCCCAGCATTTT. Its protein is CASSPDRGRGASNQPQHF.

This clonotype qualifies as medium-sized. The chain couples TRBV19 to TRBJ1-6; D uncertain. This CDR3 comprises 14 residues. Trimming left V 3 bases short and J 7 bases short, with 10 bases between. Germline V lookup: CDR1 LNHDA, CDR2 SQIVND (reference sequence). In DNA, the CDR3 is TGTGCCAGTAGTATCCAGTCGGGAAATTCACCCCTCCACTTT. Translated, it gives CASSIQSGNSPLHF.

The sample holds many counts of this clonotype. The rearrangement uses TRBV6-2 or TRBV6-3 and TRBJ1-1; D not resolved. The CDR3 length is 12 residues. Germline V gives CDR1 MNHEY, CDR2 SVGEGT. Trimming cost V 0 bases and J 11 bases, with 10 bases left between them. The CDR3 region has the DNA TGTGCCAGCAGTTACTCGCGCTCAAGGGCTTTCTTT. Its protein is CASSYSRSRAFF.

This clonotype rates as medium-sized. The chain has TRBV29-1 and TRBJ2-1; 10 nucleotides match TRBD1. Germline lookup yields CDR1 SQVTM and CDR2 ANQGSEA. The CDR3 consists of 14 residues. Trimming took 3 bases from V and 3 from J; bases not matched to a gene: 2. Written as DNA, the CDR3 is TGCAGCGTTGAGAGGACAGGGGGCTACAATGAGCAGTTCTTC. Translating gives CSVERTGGYNEQFF.

This clonotype is judged medium-sized (0.01 to 0.1%). The chain has TRBV29-1 and TRBJ1-5; D gene ambiguous. Germline V gene data show CDR1 as SQVTM and CDR2 as ANQGSEA. The CDR3 totals 13 residues. V was cut by 4 bases and J by 1 base, with 8 bases left in between. CDR3 sequence: CSVVEQSNQPQHF. In DNA, the CDR3 is TGCAGCGTTGTGGAACAGAGCAATCAGCCCCAGCATTTT. The full variable domain, in which reference TRBV29-1 and TRBJ1-5 provide the parts outside the CDR3, is SAVISQKPSRDICQRGTSLTIQCQVDSQVTMMFWYRQQPGQSLTLIATANQGSEATYESGFVIDKFPISRPNLTFSTLTVSNMSPEDSSIYLCSVVEQSNQPQHFGDGTRLSIL.

This clonotype was found a few times. The chain recombines TRBV27 with TRBJ1-2; D possibly corresponds to TRBD1 (6 bases). Germline assignment: CDR1 MNHEY and CDR2 SMNVEV (reference sequence). V was pared by 5 bases and J by 7 bases, with 11 bases between. This CDR3 contains 12 residues. The CDR3: CASSPGQSGYTF. DNA for the CDR3: TGTGCCAGCAGTCCTGGACAGTCTGGCTACACCTTC.

This clonotype ranks as medium-sized. The chain joins TRBV6-2 or TRBV6-3 to TRBJ1-6; D not resolved. CDR3 length: 12 amino acids. Germline-derived CDR1 and CDR2 are MNHEY and SVGEGT. V dropped 2 bases and J dropped 7 bases, with 3 bases sitting between them. Here the CDR3 DNA reads TGTGCCAGCAGTTACCCAAATTCACCCCTCCACTTT. It codes for CASSYPNSPLHF.

The rearrangement links TRBV7-2 to TRBJ2-3, with a possible D match to TRBD1 (6 bases). V was cut by 1 base and J by 3 bases, with 14 bases left in between. This CDR3 has 16 amino acids. CDR1 SGHTA and CDR2 FQGNSA come from the germline V gene. The CDR3 here is CASSLVLGGATDTQYF. The CDR3 nucleotides are TGTGCCAGCAGCTTAGTATTAGGGGGTGCGACAGATACGCAGTATTTT.

This clonotype has a handful of counts. This rearrangement joins TRBV19 to TRBJ2-1; 12 bases are a match to TRBD2. Germline V gene sequence: CDR1 LNHDA, CDR2 SQIVND (reference sequence). Trimming removed 4 bases from V and 7 bases from J; junction bases left unmatched: 11. CDR3 length equals 17 residues. The CDR3 coding sequence is TGTGCCAGTAGTAGCCGCCCTCCGGGACTAGCGGGTAATGAGCAGTTCTTC. Encoded protein: CASSSRPPGLAGNEQFF.

This clonotype appeared a few times. The chain employs TRBV12-3 or TRBV12-4 and TRBJ2-7, with 10 bases lining up with TRBD1. The V and J ends lost 7 bases and 6 bases, in that order; junction bases with no gene match: 9. The CDR3 contains 14 residues. CDR3 amino acids: CASTRDRGWSEQYF. CDR3 nucleotides: TGTGCCAGCACCCGGGACAGGGGATGGAGCGAGCAGTACTTC.

To note about this clonotype: A much larger clone lies a single base off, so this may be a read error. The rearrangement uses TRBV7-2 and TRBJ1-2; TRBD1 might be the D (5 bases). The V end was cut by 1 base, the J end by 9 bases, with 12 bases between. This CDR3 comprises 13 residues. Germline assignment: CDR1 SGHTA and CDR2 FQGNSA. In DNA form, the CDR3 reads TGTGCCAGCAGCTTAGAAGGGGATTATAGCTACACCTTC. As protein: CASSLEGDYSYTF.

V is TRBV5-6 and J is TRBJ1-1; the D is unclear. The CDR3 spans 13 residues. Germline V CDR1 and CDR2: SGHDT, YYEEEE. The germline V and J ends were trimmed by 0 bases and 6 bases, with 9 bases remaining between them. Here the CDR3 DNA reads TGTGCCAGCAGCTTGGGCATGGGGTCTGAAGCTTTCTTT. This sequence encodes CASSLGMGSEAFF.

In its sample, this clonotype ranks as medium-sized. The V gene is TRBV7-2, the J gene TRBJ1-1; D gene ambiguous. Germline values: CDR1 SGHTA, CDR2 FQGNSA. The V gene lost 7 bases and the J gene lost 1 base, with 10 bases spanning the gap. This CDR3 region has 13 residues. CDR3 region: CASTSSPNTEAFF. The CDR3 DNA reads TGTGCCAGCACCTCCTCGCCGAACACTGAAGCTTTCTTT. Using reference TRBV7-2 and TRBJ1-1 for the parts outside the CDR3, the full variable domain is GAGVSQSPSNKVTEKGKDVELRCDPISGHTALYWYRQSLGQGLEFLIYFQGNSAPDKSGLPSDRFSAERTGGSVSTLTIQRTQQEDSAVYLCASTSSPNTEAFFGQGTRLTVV.

V usage is TRBV2 and J usage is TRBJ1-2, with a weak D call TRBD1 (6 bases). Trimming left V 3 bases short and J 8 bases short, with 16 bases between. The CDR3 contains 14 residues. Germline V gives CDR1 SNHLY, CDR2 FYNNEI. CDR3 in DNA: TGTGCCAGCAGTGATAGAATGCAGGGGCAGGGCTACACCTTC. Translated: CASSDRMQGQGYTF.

This clonotype was counted once. The CDR3 reads CASSLDLTVNYGYTF. The DNA for the CDR3 is TGTGCCAGCAGTTTAGACCTTACAGTTAACTATGGCTACACCTTC. The chain combines TRBV12-3 or TRBV12-4 with TRBJ1-2, with D hard to call. Trimming stripped 1 base from V and 1 base from J, with 10 bases between. This CDR3 contains 15 residues.